This TCR beta chain was captured in a study of T cells in Graves' hyperthyroidism and ophthalmopathy. Study findings and constraints: In the analysis, a 13 V-J model separated ophthalmopathy from stable hyperthyroidism.

A NOSPECS grade of at least 4, a Clinical Activity Score of at least 3 and duration under 3 months were recorded in ophthalmopathy patients. This clonotype appeared many times. The antigen is undetermined. RNA transcripts gave rise to amplified TCR beta CDR3 regions. When the TCR CDR3 underwent first-round RT-PCR, the HTBI primer set was used. One entry per CDR3 protein, called by TCRdb with MiXCR from the multiplex PCR reads. The sample holds roughly 350,000 distinct CDR3 sequences; approximately 15% are singletons and the top ten take about 37%. The CDR3 has 15 residues. V dropped 6 bases and J dropped 3; count of bases not matched to a gene: 12. Germline CDR1 DFQATT, CDR2 SNEGSKA (reference sequence).

Sequencing was performed on blood. The chain uses TRBV20-1 and TRBJ2-3; 7 nucleotides match TRBD1. The sequence was collected from a woman in her 40s with Graves' ophthalmopathy. CDR3 DNA sequence: TGCAGTGCGACAGGGATGGCTGACGCGACAGATACGCAGTATTTT. It specifies CSATGMADATDTQYF.